Below, one TCR beta chain is given with its context. Its recognized antigen is unknown. No base-level quality is on record; no much larger clone is a single base apart. The source of the sample is a study of blood T cell repertoires in COVID-19 (TCRdb year 2020). The study in broad terms: Recovered participants in ImmuneRACE Cohort 3 were defined as having two consecutive negative NP/OP PCR tests, clearance from a healthcare professional, or resolution of symptoms. The collaborator samples originated in the United States, Italy and Spain and spanned the acute and convalescent phases of COVID-19. The material from the prospective study consisted of cDNA or gDNA derived from T cells, B-cell-depleted T cells, or PBMCs. Deeply sampled blood TCRbeta repertoires from subjects exposed to, actively infected with, or recovered from COVID-19 were included in the dataset. The repertoires were released in a freely available public database meant as a resource for research on the immune response to SARS-CoV-2. The samples were drawn from two sources: the first 160 participants of the ongoing ImmuneRACE study, and 950 to 1,500 subjects contributed by 6 global collaborators. A de-identified subject ID, COVID-19 status, age in years and sex were almost always included in the sample metadata. Where available, HLA class I and class II types were taken from metadata supplied by the sample provider and were not determined by assay-based typing.

TCRbeta CDR3 regions were amplified from genomic DNA using the immunoSEQ Assay, a bias-controlled multiplex PCR. Per the source publication's procedure: The number of nucleated cells in each sample was estimated from the amplification of reference gene primers within the assay. To quantify the absolute abundance of each unique TCRbeta CDR3 rearrangement, sequence reads were collapsed and filtered. Productive Simpson clonality was computed per sample as the square root of Simpson's diversity index over productive rearrangements. Imported from immuneACCESS, the table was reduced by TCRdb to in-frame sequences with V and J called. These copies leave out some clones; in studies compared against another copy, an unresolved V gene accounts for under half, and the cause of the remainder is not known. The DNA gave D and trimming, while V, J and clone size come from that table. This sample lists a few hundred thousand clones; approximately 90% were detected once. The top ten clonotypes cover under 2.5% of the sample.

In the prospective study, participants were about 18 to 90 years old, resided in 20 to 30 geographic areas of the United States, and were enrolled through a virtual design. Cohort assignment in the prospective study relied on participant-reported clinical history from a screening survey and a study questionnaire. In the prospective study, mobile phlebotomists collected whole blood, serum and a nasopharyngeal or oropharyngeal swab from each participant. Prospective study participants could optionally give additional blood draws and questionnaires over an approximately two-month period. Before DNA extraction, prospective study blood samples were shipped either frozen or at room temperature. For CDR1 and CDR2, the germline V gene (reference sequence) lists LNHDA and SQIVND. Spanning cysteine to phenylalanine, the CDR3 consists of 15 amino acids. Of the read, only the CDR3 DNA is kept; its 45 bases are in frame from base 1. The V and J ends are trimmed by 8 bases and 0 bases, leaving 14 bases between them.

General conclusions and limits of the study: Clinical and demographic metadata were provided uncurated, with the amount varying by source and participant.

Specimen: PBMCs or T cells enriched from blood (not recorded which). The chain couples TRBV19 to TRBJ1-3; the D gene is possibly TRBD1, with 6 bases matching. The TCR originated in a woman aged 55-70 years in a cohort exposed to, infected with or recovered from COVID-19 (not recorded which). Read as DNA, the sequence is TGTGCCAGTTTCGGACAGTTCAACTCTGGAAACACCATATATTTT. The translation is CASFGQFNSGNTIYF.